The entry below gives a single T cell receptor beta chain sequence along with its context. The data were obtained in a study of control samples from healthy donors and cancer patients. The method was immunoSEQ multiplex PCR; TCRdb's version includes in-frame clones alone and lacks a portion of them. The sample includes about 69,000 clones, over 65% seen only once; the top ten take 2.5% to 3%. V lost 5 bases to trimming and J lost 8 bases, with 12 bases between them. Germline V gene sequence: CDR1 MNHEY, CDR2 SMNVEV (reference sequence). This CDR3 is 12 amino acids long. This TCR came from a woman aged 45-60 years with lung cancer. This chain joins TRBV27 and TRBJ1-2; the D gene is possibly TRBD1 (5 bases). Sample: PBMCs. CDR3 loop: CASSPPWGGYTF. CDR3 DNA: TGTGCCAGCAGTCCCCCATGGGGGGGCTACACCTTC.